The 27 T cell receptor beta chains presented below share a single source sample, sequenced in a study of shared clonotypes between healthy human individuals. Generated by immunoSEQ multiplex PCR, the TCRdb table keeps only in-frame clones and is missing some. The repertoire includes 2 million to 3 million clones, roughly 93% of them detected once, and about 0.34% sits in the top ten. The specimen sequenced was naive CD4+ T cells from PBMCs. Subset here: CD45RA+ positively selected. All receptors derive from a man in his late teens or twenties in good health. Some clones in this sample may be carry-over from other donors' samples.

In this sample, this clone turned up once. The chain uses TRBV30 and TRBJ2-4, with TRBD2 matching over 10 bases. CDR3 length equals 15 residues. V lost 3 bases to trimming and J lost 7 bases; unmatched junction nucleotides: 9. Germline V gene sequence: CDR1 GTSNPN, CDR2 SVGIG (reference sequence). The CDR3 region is CAWRDLGLAMNIQYF. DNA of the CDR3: TGTGCCTGGAGAGACCTGGGACTAGCGATGAACATTCAGTACTTC.

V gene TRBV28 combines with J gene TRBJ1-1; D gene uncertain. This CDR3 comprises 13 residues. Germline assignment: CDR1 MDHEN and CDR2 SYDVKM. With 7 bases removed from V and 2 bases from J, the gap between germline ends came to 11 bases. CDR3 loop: CASNPFGNTEAFF. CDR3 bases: TGTGCCAGCAACCCCTTTGGAAACACTGAAGCTTTCTTT.

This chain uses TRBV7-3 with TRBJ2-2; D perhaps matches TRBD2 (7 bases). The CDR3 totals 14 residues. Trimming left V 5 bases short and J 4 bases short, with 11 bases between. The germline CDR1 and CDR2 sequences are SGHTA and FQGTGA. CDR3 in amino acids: CASSQGRVTGELFF. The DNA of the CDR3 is TGTGCCAGCAGCCAGGGGAGGGTCACCGGGGAGCTGTTTTTT.

CDR3 coding DNA: TGTGCCAGCTCACCATTGGGACAGGGAAGAGGAGCTTTCTTT. It yields the protein CASSPLGQGRGAFF. The chain combines TRBV18 with TRBJ1-1; 9 bases line up with TRBD1. This CDR3 has 14 amino acids. CDR1 is KGHSH and CDR2 is LQKENI in the germline V gene. The V gene end was trimmed by 2 bases and the J gene end by 10 bases; junction bases not matched to a gene: 8.

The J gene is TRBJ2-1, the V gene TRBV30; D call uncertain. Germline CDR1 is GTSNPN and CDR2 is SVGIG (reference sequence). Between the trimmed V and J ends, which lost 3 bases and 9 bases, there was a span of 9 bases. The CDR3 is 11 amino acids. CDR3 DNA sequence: TGTGCCTGGAGCAGGTTAATTGAGCAGTTCTTC. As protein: CAWSRLIEQFF.

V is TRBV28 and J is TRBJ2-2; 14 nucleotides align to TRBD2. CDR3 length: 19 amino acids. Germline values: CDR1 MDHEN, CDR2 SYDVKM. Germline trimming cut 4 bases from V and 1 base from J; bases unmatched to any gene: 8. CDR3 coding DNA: TGTGCCAGCAGTTCACCCGGGACTAGCGGGAGCTGGAACACCGGGGAGCTGTTTTTT. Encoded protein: CASSSPGTSGSWNTGELFF.

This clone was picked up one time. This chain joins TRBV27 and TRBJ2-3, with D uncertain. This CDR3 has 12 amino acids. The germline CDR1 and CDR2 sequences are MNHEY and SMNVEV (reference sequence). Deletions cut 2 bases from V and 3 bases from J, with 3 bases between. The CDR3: CASSLSTDTQYF. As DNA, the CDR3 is TGTGCCAGCAGTTTAAGTACAGATACGCAGTATTTT.

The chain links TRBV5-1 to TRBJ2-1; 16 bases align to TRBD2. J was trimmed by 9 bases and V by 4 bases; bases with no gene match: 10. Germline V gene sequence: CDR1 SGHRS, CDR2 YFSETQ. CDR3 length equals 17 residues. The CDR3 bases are TGCGCCAGCAGCGGACCGGGACTAGCGGGAGGGCCCGGTGAGCAGTTCTTC. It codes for CASSGPGLAGGPGEQFF.

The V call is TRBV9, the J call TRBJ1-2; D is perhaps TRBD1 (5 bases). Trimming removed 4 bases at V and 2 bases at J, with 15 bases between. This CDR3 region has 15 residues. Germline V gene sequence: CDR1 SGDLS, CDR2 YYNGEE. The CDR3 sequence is CASSPRQHPNYGYTF. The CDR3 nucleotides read TGTGCCAGCAGCCCGCGACAGCACCCCAACTATGGCTACACCTTC.

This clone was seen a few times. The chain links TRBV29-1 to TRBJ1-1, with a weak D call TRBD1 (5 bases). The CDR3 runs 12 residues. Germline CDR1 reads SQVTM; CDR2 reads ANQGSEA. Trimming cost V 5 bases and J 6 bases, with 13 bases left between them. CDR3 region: CSVLRGNAEAFF. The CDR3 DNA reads TGCAGCGTTTTAAGGGGTAACGCTGAAGCTTTCTTT.

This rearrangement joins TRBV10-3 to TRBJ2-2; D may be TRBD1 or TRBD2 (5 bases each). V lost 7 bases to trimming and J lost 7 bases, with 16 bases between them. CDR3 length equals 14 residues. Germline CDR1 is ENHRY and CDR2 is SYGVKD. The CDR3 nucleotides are TGTGCCATCACTGGGGGAGAGAATGGCGGGGAGCTGTTTTTT. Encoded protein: CAITGGENGGELFF.

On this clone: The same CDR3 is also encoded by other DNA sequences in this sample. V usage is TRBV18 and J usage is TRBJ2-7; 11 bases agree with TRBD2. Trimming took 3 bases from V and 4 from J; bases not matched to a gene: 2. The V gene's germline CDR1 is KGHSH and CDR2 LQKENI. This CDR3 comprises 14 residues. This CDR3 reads CASSPGLAEYEQYF. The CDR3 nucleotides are TGTGCCAGCTCACCGGGACTAGCGGAATACGAGCAGTACTTC.

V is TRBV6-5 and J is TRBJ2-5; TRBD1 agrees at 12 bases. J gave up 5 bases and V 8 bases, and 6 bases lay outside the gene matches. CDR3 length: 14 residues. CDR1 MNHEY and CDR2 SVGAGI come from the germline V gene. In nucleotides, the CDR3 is TGTGCCAGCGCGGGGACAGGGGGCGGGGAGACCCAGTACTTC. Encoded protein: CASAGTGGGETQYF.

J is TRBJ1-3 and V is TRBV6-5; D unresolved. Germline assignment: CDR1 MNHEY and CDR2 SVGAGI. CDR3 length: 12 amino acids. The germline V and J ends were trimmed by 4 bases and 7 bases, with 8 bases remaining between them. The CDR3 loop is CASSSPPNTIYF. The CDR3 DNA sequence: TGTGCCAGCAGTTCACCTCCGAACACCATATATTTT.

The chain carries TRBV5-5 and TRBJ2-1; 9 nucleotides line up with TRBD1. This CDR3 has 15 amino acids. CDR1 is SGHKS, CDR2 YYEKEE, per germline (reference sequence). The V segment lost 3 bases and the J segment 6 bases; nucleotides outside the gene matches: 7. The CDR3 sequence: CASSSLMTGGNEQFF. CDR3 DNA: TGTGCCAGCAGCTCACTCATGACAGGGGGCAATGAGCAGTTCTTC.

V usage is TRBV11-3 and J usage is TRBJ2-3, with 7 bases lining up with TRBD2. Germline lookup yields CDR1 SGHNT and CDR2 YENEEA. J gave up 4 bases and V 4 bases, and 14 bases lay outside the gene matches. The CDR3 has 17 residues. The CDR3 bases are TGTGCCAGCAGCTCCGCAGAGGGATATGGGGGGGCAGATACGCAGTATTTT. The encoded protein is CASSSAEGYGGADTQYF.

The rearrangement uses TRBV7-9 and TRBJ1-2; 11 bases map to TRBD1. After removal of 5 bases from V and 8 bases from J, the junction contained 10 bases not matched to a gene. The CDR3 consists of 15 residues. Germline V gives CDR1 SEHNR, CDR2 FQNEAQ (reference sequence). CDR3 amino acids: CASSELGQGAGGYTF. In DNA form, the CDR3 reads TGTGCCAGCAGCGAACTCGGACAGGGGGCGGGAGGCTACACCTTC.

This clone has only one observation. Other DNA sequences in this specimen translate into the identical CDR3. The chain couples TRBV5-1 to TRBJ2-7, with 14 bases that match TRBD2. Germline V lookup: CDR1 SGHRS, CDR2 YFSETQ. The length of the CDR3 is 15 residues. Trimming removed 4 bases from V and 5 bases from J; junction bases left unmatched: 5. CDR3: CASSKGLAGGDEQYF. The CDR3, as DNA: TGCGCCAGCAGCAAAGGACTAGCGGGAGGTGACGAGCAGTACTTC.

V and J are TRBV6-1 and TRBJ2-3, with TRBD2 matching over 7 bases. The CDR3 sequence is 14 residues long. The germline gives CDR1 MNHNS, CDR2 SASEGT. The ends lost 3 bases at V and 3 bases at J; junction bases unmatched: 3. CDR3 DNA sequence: TGTGCCAGCAGTGACGACGGGAGGACAGATACGCAGTATTTT. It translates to CASSDDGRTDTQYF.

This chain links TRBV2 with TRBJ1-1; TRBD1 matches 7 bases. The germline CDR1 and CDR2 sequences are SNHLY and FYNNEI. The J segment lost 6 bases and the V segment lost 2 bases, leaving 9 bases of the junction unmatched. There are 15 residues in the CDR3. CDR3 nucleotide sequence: TGTGCCAGCAGTGAAATTTCAGGGGGAAGTTCTGAAGCTTTCTTT. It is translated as CASSEISGGSSEAFF.

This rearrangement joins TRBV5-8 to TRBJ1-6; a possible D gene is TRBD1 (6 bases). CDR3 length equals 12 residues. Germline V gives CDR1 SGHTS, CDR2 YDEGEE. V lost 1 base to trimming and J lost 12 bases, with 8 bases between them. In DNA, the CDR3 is TGTGCCAGCAGCTTGACAGGGCTACCCCTCCACTTT. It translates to CASSLTGLPLHF.

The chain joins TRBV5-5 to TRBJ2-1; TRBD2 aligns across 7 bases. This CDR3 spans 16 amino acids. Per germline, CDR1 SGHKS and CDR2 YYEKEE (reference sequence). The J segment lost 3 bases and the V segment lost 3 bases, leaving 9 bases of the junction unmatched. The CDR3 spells CASSSRGEVNYNEQFF. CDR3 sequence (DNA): TGTGCCAGCAGCTCTCGGGGGGAGGTGAACTACAATGAGCAGTTCTTC.

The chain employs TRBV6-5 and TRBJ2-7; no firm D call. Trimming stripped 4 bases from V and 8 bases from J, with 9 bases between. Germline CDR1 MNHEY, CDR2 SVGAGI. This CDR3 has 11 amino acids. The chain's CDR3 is CASSSEAKQYF. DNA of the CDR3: TGTGCCAGCAGTTCCGAGGCAAAGCAGTACTTC.

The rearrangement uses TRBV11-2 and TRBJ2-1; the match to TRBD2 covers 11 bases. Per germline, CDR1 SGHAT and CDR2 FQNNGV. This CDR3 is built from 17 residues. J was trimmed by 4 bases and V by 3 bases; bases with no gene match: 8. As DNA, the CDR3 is TGTGCCAGCAGCTTGCAAGCCTCTAGCGGGGGGTACAATGAGCAGTTCTTC. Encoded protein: CASSLQASSGGYNEQFF.

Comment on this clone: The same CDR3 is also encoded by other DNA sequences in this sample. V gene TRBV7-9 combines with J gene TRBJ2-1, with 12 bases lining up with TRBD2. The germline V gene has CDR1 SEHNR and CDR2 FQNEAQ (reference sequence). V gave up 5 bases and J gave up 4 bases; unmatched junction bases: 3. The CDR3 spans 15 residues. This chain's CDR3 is CASSPGTSGYNEQFF. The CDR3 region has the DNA TGTGCCAGCAGCCCCGGGACTAGCGGGTACAATGAGCAGTTCTTC.

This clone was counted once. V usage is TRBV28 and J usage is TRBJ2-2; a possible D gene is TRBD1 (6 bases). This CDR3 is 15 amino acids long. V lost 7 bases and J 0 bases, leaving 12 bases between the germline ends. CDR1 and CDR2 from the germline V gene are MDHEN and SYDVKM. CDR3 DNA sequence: TGTGCCAGCACAAGACAGGAGTCGAACACCGGGGAGCTGTTTTTT. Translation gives CASTRQESNTGELFF.

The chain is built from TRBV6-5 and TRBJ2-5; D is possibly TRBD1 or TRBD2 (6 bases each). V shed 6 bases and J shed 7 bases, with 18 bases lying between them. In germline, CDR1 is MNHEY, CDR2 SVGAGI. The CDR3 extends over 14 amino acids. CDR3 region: CASRGDRRGRTQYF. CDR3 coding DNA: TGTGCCAGCAGGGGTGATCGCCGGGGGCGGACCCAGTACTTC.